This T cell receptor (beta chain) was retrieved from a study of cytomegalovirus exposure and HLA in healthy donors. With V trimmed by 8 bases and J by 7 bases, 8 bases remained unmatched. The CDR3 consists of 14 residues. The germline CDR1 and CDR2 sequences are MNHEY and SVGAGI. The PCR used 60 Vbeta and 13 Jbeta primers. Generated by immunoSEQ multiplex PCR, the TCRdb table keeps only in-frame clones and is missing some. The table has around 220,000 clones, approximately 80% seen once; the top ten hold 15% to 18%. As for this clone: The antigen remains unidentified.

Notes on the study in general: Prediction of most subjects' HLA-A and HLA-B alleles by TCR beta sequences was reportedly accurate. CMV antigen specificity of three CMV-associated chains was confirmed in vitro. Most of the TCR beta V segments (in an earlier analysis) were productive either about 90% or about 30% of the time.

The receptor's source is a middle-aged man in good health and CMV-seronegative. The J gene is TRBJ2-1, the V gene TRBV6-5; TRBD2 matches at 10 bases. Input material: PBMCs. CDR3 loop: CASRSSGGTNEQFF. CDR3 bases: TGTGCCAGCCGATCTAGCGGGGGAACAAATGAGCAGTTCTTC.